Listed below are T cell receptor beta chains from one sample, sequenced in a study of T cells after yellow fever vaccination. TCRdb reprocessed the 5' RACE reads via MiXCR and lists one record per CDR3 protein. Altogether 150,000 to 200,000 distinct CDR3 sequences are present, 7% to 10% being singletons, with the ten largest covering approximately 39%. Source: CD8+ T cells sorted from PBMCs, taken 45 days after the yellow fever booster vaccination. Source of these receptors: a man between 18 and 35 years old who received the YFV17D yellow fever vaccine. CDR3s include the opening cysteine and the closing phenylalanine or tryptophan. Each record gives: CDR3 length, clone size, J gene, V gene, D gene, CDR3 protein, CDR3 DNA. A D gene is named only where the DNA matches it firmly. Some rows have no size entry. The others give once, few or many, or a class for an expanded clone.

cdr3_length: 13; clone_size: many; j_call: TRBJ2-1; v_call: TRBV24-1; d_call: .; cdr3_aa: CATRQGTYNEQFF; cdr3_nt: TGTGCCACCAGGCAGGGCACCTACAATGAGCAGTTCTTC
cdr3_length: 15; clone_size: many; j_call: TRBJ2-3; v_call: TRBV9; d_call: TRBD1; cdr3_aa: CASSVAGTVTDTQYF; cdr3_nt: TGTGCCAGCAGCGTAGCGGGGACAGTCACAGATACGCAGTATTTT
cdr3_length: 14; clone_size: .; j_call: TRBJ2-5; v_call: TRBV29-1; d_call: TRBD2; cdr3_aa: CSSRLAGVEETQYF; cdr3_nt: TGCAGCTCACGACTAGCGGGGGTCGAAGAGACCCAGTACTTC
cdr3_length: 16; clone_size: few; j_call: TRBJ2-7; v_call: TRBV5-1; d_call: TRBD1; cdr3_aa: CASSFGTGELAYEQYF; cdr3_nt: TGCGCCAGCAGCTTCGGGACAGGGGAGCTAGCCTACGAGCAGTACTTC
cdr3_length: 13; clone_size: .; j_call: TRBJ1-3; v_call: TRBV2; d_call: .; cdr3_aa: CATRAFSGNTIYF; cdr3_nt: TGTGCCACCAGGGCCTTCTCTGGAAACACCATATATTTT
cdr3_length: 15; clone_size: .; j_call: TRBJ2-3; v_call: TRBV7-6; d_call: .; cdr3_aa: CASSLAARATDTQYF; cdr3_nt: TGTGCCAGCAGCTTAGCCGCCAGGGCGACAGATACGCAGTATTTT
cdr3_length: 16; clone_size: few; j_call: TRBJ1-5; v_call: TRBV27; d_call: .; cdr3_aa: CASSFVGGAGNQPQHF; cdr3_nt: TGTGCCAGCAGTTTTGTCGGGGGCGCTGGGAATCAGCCCCAGCATTTT
cdr3_length: 20; clone_size: few; j_call: TRBJ2-1; v_call: TRBV7-6; d_call: TRBD2; cdr3_aa: CASSLARGFRDYRHYNEQFF; cdr3_nt: TGTGCCAGCAGCTTAGCGCGGGGCTTTAGGGACTATCGACACTACAATGAGCAGTTCTTC
cdr3_length: 18; clone_size: many; j_call: TRBJ2-3; v_call: TRBV10-3; d_call: TRBD2; cdr3_aa: CAIRPTSGGPLSTDTQYF; cdr3_nt: TGTGCCATCAGACCCACTAGCGGGGGGCCGCTTAGCACAGATACGCAGTATTTT
cdr3_length: 15; clone_size: .; j_call: TRBJ2-5; v_call: TRBV5-4; d_call: .; cdr3_aa: CASSLVDRGQETQYF; cdr3_nt: TGTGCCAGCAGCTTGGTTGATAGAGGGCAAGAGACCCAGTACTTC
cdr3_length: 15; clone_size: few; j_call: TRBJ2-5; v_call: TRBV7-8; d_call: .; cdr3_aa: CASSSPRGVVQTQYF; cdr3_nt: TGTGCCAGCAGCTCACCCCGGGGTGTTGTCCAGACCCAGTACTTC
cdr3_length: 14; clone_size: .; j_call: TRBJ1-3; v_call: TRBV12-3/TRBV12-4; d_call: .; cdr3_aa: CASTQAGPGNTIYF; cdr3_nt: TGTGCCAGCACTCAGGCAGGGCCTGGAAACACCATATATTTT
cdr3_length: 14; clone_size: .; j_call: TRBJ1-4; v_call: TRBV6-6; d_call: .; cdr3_aa: CASSNKAPGEKLFF; cdr3_nt: TGTGCCAGCAGTAACAAAGCCCCCGGGGAGAAACTGTTTTTT
cdr3_length: 17; clone_size: few; j_call: TRBJ2-3; v_call: TRBV4-1; d_call: .; cdr3_aa: CASSQGHTRGSTDTQYF; cdr3_nt: TGCGCCAGCAGCCAAGGACACACCAGGGGTAGCACAGATACGCAGTATTTT
cdr3_length: 14; clone_size: .; j_call: TRBJ2-5; v_call: TRBV7-9; d_call: .; cdr3_aa: CASSLREYEETQYF; cdr3_nt: TGTGCCAGCAGCTTGCGAGAATACGAAGAGACCCAGTACTTC
cdr3_length: 14; clone_size: .; j_call: TRBJ2-7; v_call: TRBV4-1; d_call: TRBD2; cdr3_aa: CASSHGGGAYEQYF; cdr3_nt: TGCGCCAGCAGCCATGGGGGGGGGGCCTACGAGCAGTACTTC
cdr3_length: 14; clone_size: many; j_call: TRBJ2-7; v_call: TRBV5-1; d_call: .; cdr3_aa: CASRETDMIYEQYF; cdr3_nt: TGCGCCAGCAGAGAGACAGACATGATCTACGAGCAGTACTTC
cdr3_length: 16; clone_size: .; j_call: TRBJ2-5; v_call: TRBV11-2; d_call: .; cdr3_aa: CASSRRQAHRQETQYF; cdr3_nt: TGTGCCAGCAGCCGCCGCCAGGCCCATCGCCAAGAGACCCAGTACTTC
cdr3_length: 16; clone_size: many; j_call: TRBJ2-5; v_call: TRBV6-6; d_call: .; cdr3_aa: CASSRTWDLSVETQYF; cdr3_nt: TGTGCCAGCAGTCGCACATGGGACTTATCGGTAGAGACCCAGTACTTC
cdr3_length: 18; clone_size: few; j_call: TRBJ1-1; v_call: TRBV4-3; d_call: TRBD1; cdr3_aa: CASSQAIYSGGTNTEAFF; cdr3_nt: TGCGCCAGCAGCCAAGCGATTTATTCAGGGGGCACGAACACTGAAGCTTTCTTT
cdr3_length: 15; clone_size: .; j_call: TRBJ1-2; v_call: TRBV20-1; d_call: .; cdr3_aa: CSARVAFTTNYGYTF; cdr3_nt: TGCAGTGCTAGAGTGGCTTTTACTACTAACTATGGCTACACCTTC
cdr3_length: 15; clone_size: few; j_call: TRBJ2-3; v_call: TRBV3-1; d_call: .; cdr3_aa: CASSQFRVSRDTQYF; cdr3_nt: TGTGCCAGCAGCCAATTCCGGGTCTCAAGAGATACGCAGTATTTT
cdr3_length: 15; clone_size: few; j_call: TRBJ2-3; v_call: TRBV10-3; d_call: .; cdr3_aa: CAISDRGLRTDTQYF; cdr3_nt: TGTGCCATCAGTGACCGGGGCCTACGCACAGATACGCAGTATTTT
cdr3_length: 15; clone_size: few; j_call: TRBJ1-2; v_call: TRBV28; d_call: .; cdr3_aa: CASSPTTTGGRGYTF; cdr3_nt: TGTGCCAGCAGTCCTACCACCACTGGGGGAAGGGGCTACACCTTC
cdr3_length: 15; clone_size: .; j_call: TRBJ1-6; v_call: TRBV12-3/TRBV12-4; d_call: TRBD1; cdr3_aa: CASSLVGQGAVPLHF; cdr3_nt: TGTGCCAGCAGTTTAGTGGGGCAGGGGGCTGTCCCCCTCCACTTT
cdr3_length: 13; clone_size: .; j_call: TRBJ2-2; v_call: TRBV6-2/TRBV6-3; d_call: .; cdr3_aa: CASSYSQRGELFF; cdr3_nt: TGTGCCAGCAGTTACTCCCAACGCGGGGAGCTGTTTTTT
cdr3_length: 14; clone_size: .; j_call: TRBJ2-1; v_call: TRBV12-3/TRBV12-4; d_call: .; cdr3_aa: CASSFQGGLNEQFF; cdr3_nt: TGTGCCAGCAGTTTCCAGGGGGGGCTTAATGAGCAGTTCTTC
cdr3_length: 16; clone_size: few; j_call: TRBJ1-2; v_call: TRBV12-3/TRBV12-4; d_call: TRBD1; cdr3_aa: CASSLALFGTEGGYTF; cdr3_nt: TGTGCCAGCAGTTTAGCGCTATTCGGGACAGAAGGGGGCTACACCTTC
cdr3_length: 14; clone_size: .; j_call: TRBJ1-2; v_call: TRBV4-3; d_call: .; cdr3_aa: CASSQDVSDYGYTF; cdr3_nt: TGCGCCAGCAGCCAAGATGTATCGGACTATGGCTACACCTTC
cdr3_length: 15; clone_size: .; j_call: TRBJ2-3; v_call: TRBV5-1; d_call: .; cdr3_aa: CASSSRQASTDTQYF; cdr3_nt: TGCGCCAGCAGTTCCAGACAGGCCTCCACAGATACGCAGTATTTT
cdr3_length: 14; clone_size: many; j_call: TRBJ2-1; v_call: TRBV10-3; d_call: .; cdr3_aa: CAISEGQELNEQFF; cdr3_nt: TGTGCCATCAGTGAGGGGCAGGAACTCAATGAGCAGTTCTTC
cdr3_length: 13; clone_size: few; j_call: TRBJ1-5; v_call: TRBV6-5; d_call: .; cdr3_aa: CASSPGPGGPQHF; cdr3_nt: TGTGCCAGCAGCCCGGGGCCCGGAGGGCCCCAGCATTTT